The clone carrying this T cell receptor (beta chain) has only a few counts. Its antigen is still unknown. The data were taken from a study of T cells after yellow fever vaccination. In making TCR cDNA, 5'RACE template switching added a universal primer site and UMIs to it. TCRdb fed the 5' RACE reads into MiXCR, producing one record per CDR3 protein. This table has 150,000 to 200,000 distinct CDR3 sequences, approximately 10% appearing once. Overall study results and limits: The appearance of a small share of clonotypes in both CD4 and CD8 compartments was observed. Primary-vaccination clones mostly resurfaced post-booster (96% CD4, under 90% CD8).

Per the germline V gene, CDR1 is PRHDT and CDR2 is FYEKMQ (reference sequence). With 4 bases removed from V and 2 bases from J, the gap between germline ends came to 18 bases. The CDR3 sequence is 17 residues long. This receptor was identified in a young man who received the YFV17D yellow fever vaccine. The V and J genes are TRBV13 and TRBJ2-1; D is tentatively TRBD1 or TRBD2 (6 bases each). This specimen consisted of CD8+ T cells sorted from PBMCs, obtained 15 days after the yellow fever booster vaccination. The CDR3 DNA reads as TGTGCCAGCAGCTCAGAGGGGGGATCTAGGCCCTACAATGAGCAGTTCTTC. It translates to CASSSEGGSRPYNEQFF.